The T cell receptor (beta chain) under discussion was sequenced for a study of blood T cell repertoires in COVID-19. Study in general: Samples of COVID-19 (acute and convalescent) were obtained from the United States, Italy and Spain.

Looked up from germline, CDR1 is MNHEY and CDR2 is SMNVEV (reference sequence). The CDR3 spans 15 residues. Trimming removed 6 bases at V and 4 bases at J, with 19 bases between. Profiling relied on immunoSEQ multiplex PCR, and the TCRdb table lists in-frame clones only, not all of them. The repertoire holds about 45,000 clones, roughly 88% seen once, with roughly 30% in the top ten. The sequence came from an elderly woman with acute or convalescent COVID-19. The specimen sequenced was peripheral blood. The genes are TRBV27 and TRBJ2-7; TRBD1 is a possible D gene (7 bases). Written as DNA, the CDR3 is TGTGCCAGCAGAAATCGACAGGGCCGGGGGTACGAGCAGTACTTC. This codes for CASRNRQGRGYEQYF.